This T cell receptor (beta chain) derives from a study of T cell repertoires in cytomegalovirus infection. Study-level information: The authors used CMV epitopes that were HLA-C-restricted (recently identified) and HLA-B-restricted (well studied). Shared public TCR beta signatures pointed to both CMV infection and a matching HLA type.

Findings and limits, study-wide: Cumulative public TCR beta family frequency identified CMV carriers with the relevant HLA. What dominated the ex vivo response were HLA-C-restricted CMV-specific TCR beta clonotypes.

MiXCR was run by TCRdb on the reads, yielding one entry per CDR3 protein. This table has 750,000 to 950,000 distinct CDR3 sequences, around 29% appearing once. Turning to this clonotype: Its antigen is currently unknown.

Germline values: CDR1 SGHDT, CDR2 YYEEEE. The CDR3 is 16 amino acids. The V end lost 2 bases, the J end lost 0 bases, and 12 bases lay between the germline ends. This clonotype was sampled from a human donor in good health (CMV status not recorded). Some clones in this sample may be carry-over from other donors' samples. Sample: cultured CD8+ T cells from PBMCs, taken from culture after CMV antigen stimulation. The rearrangement uses TRBV5-6 and TRBJ2-4; either TRBD1 or TRBD2 may supply D (5 bases each). The CDR3 DNA follows: TGTGCCAGCAGCTTCGCAGGGAGTAGAGCCAAAAACATTCAGTACTTC. Its translation is CASSFAGSRAKNIQYF.